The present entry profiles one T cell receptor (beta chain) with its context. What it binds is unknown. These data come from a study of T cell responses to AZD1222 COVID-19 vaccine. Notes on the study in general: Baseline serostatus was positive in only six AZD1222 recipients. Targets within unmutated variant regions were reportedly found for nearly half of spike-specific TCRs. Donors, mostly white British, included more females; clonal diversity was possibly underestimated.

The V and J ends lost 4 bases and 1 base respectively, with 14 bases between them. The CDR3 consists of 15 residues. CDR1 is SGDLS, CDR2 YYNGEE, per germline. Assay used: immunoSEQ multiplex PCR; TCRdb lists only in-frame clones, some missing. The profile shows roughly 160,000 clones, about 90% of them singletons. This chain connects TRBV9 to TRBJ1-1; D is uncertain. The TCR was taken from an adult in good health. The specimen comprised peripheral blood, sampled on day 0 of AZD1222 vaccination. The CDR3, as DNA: TGTGCCAGCAGCCGTGGATGGCGGGAGAACACTGAAGCTTTCTTT. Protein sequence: CASSRGWRENTEAFF.